The next 7 T cell receptor beta chains were all read from a single sample in a study of blood T cells in healthy people across ages. Together with a sample-barcoded 5' primer, a J-beta primer mix was included in a second PCR lasting about 7 to 12 cycles. Each CDR3 protein gets one entry after TCRdb re-called the 5' RACE reads with MiXCR. The repertoire holds about 1.5 million distinct CDR3 sequences, around 40% seen once, with more than 4% in the top ten. Sample: blood. The source of these receptors is a woman younger than 35 in good health.

This clonotype has just a few counts. The chain couples TRBV6-6 to TRBJ2-5; 10 positions agree with TRBD1. In germline, CDR1 is MNHNY, CDR2 SVGAGI (reference sequence). The length of the CDR3 is 16 residues. The junction had 1 base not matched to a gene; V was cut back by 0 bases and J by 0 bases. This CDR3 reads CASSYSTGGYQETQYF. CDR3 DNA sequence: TGTGCCAGCAGTTACTCGACAGGGGGCTACCAAGAGACCCAGTACTTC.

This chain connects TRBV11-1 to TRBJ2-1; 7 bases are shared with TRBD2. The CDR3 runs 15 residues. In germline, CDR1 is SGHAT, CDR2 FQDESV (reference sequence). With V trimmed by 1 base and J by 4 bases, 4 bases remained unmatched. The CDR3 spells CASSLGRAGYNEQFF. As DNA, the CDR3 is TGTGCCAGCAGCTTAGGTCGAGCGGGATACAATGAGCAGTTCTTC.

This clonotype appeared a few times. This chain connects TRBV6-6 to TRBJ1-2; D perhaps matches TRBD1 (5 bases). The CDR3 has 16 residues. Trimming cost V 0 bases and J 8 bases, with 19 bases left between them. CDR1 is MNHNY and CDR2 is SVGAGI in the germline V gene (reference sequence). CDR3 amino acids: CASSYSREHGRGGYTF. The CDR3 nucleotides are TGTGCCAGCAGTTACTCGAGGGAGCACGGAAGGGGAGGCTACACCTTC.

V and J are TRBV4-2 and TRBJ1-2; possible D gene TRBD1, 6 bases. V was cut by 4 bases and J by 6 bases, with 15 bases left in between. Looked up from germline, CDR1 is LGHNA and CDR2 is YNFKEQ. This CDR3 has 14 amino acids. The CDR3 coding sequence is TGTGCCAGCAGCCCTTTTGGCGGGGGCGATGGCTACACCTTC. It specifies CASSPFGGGDGYTF.

This chain joins TRBV2 and TRBJ2-1; possible D gene TRBD2, 7 bases. The germline CDR1 and CDR2 sequences are SNHLY and FYNNEI. V lost 6 bases to trimming and J lost 6 bases, with 21 bases between them. The CDR3 consists of 16 residues. The CDR3 DNA is TGTGCCAGCAGGACCCTGACAGGCAGGGAGGGCAATGAGCAGTTCTTC. Its translation: CASRTLTGREGNEQFF.

This chain joins TRBV4-3 and TRBJ2-1, with TRBD2 matching 11 bases. The DNA end is more similar to TRBJ2-7, so the J call may be wrong. Germline CDR1 is LGHNA and CDR2 is YSLEER. This CDR3 comprises 18 residues. The CDR3 bases are TGCGCCAGCAGCCAAGACGGACTAGCGGGCCTTTCGTACAATGAGCAGTACTTC. It yields the protein CASSQDGLAGLSYNEQYF.

The gene calls are TRBV13 and TRBJ1-2; 11 positions agree with TRBD1. The CDR3 spans 16 residues. Germline assignment: CDR1 PRHDT and CDR2 FYEKMQ (reference sequence). Unmatched junction bases numbered 6, after V lost 2 bases and J lost 4 bases. The CDR3 protein is CASSLFWTGGAYGYTF. DNA of the CDR3: TGTGCCAGCAGCTTATTTTGGACAGGGGGCGCCTATGGCTACACCTTC.